The present T cell receptor (beta chain) was sequenced within a study of blood T cell repertoires in COVID-19 (dated by TCRdb to 2019 to 2021). At the level of the whole study: Collaborator samples came from the United States, Italy and Spain and covered acute and convalescent phases of COVID-19. The material from the prospective study consisted of cDNA or gDNA derived from T cells, B-cell-depleted T cells, or PBMCs. Deeply sampled blood TCRbeta repertoires from subjects exposed to, actively infected with, or recovered from COVID-19 were included in the dataset. A freely available public database, intended as a resource for researchers studying the immune response to SARS-CoV-2, is where the repertoires were released. The samples were drawn from two sources: the first 160 participants of the ongoing ImmuneRACE study, and 1,254 subjects contributed by 6 global collaborators. Nearly every sample came with metadata listing a de-identified subject ID, COVID-19 status, age in years and sex. HLA class I and class II types, where available, came from metadata supplied by the sample provider rather than from assay-based typing. Overall results and qualifications from the work: How much clinical and demographic metadata was included differed by source and by participant, and the metadata was provided uncurated.

TCRbeta CDR3 regions were amplified from genomic DNA using the immunoSEQ Assay, a bias-controlled multiplex PCR. The authors processed their data as follows. The number of nucleated cells in each sample was estimated by amplification of reference gene primers within the assay. To quantify the absolute abundance of each unique TCRbeta CDR3 rearrangement, sequence reads were collapsed and filtered. For each sample, productive Simpson clonality was calculated as the square root of Simpson's diversity index over productive rearrangements. Here the immuneACCESS table is served through TCRdb, limited to in-frame sequences with V and J called. Missing clones are a known gap in these copies; in checked studies unresolved V genes cover under half, and the rest lacks a known reason. V and J calls and clone size come straight from that table; D and trimming were deduced from the DNA. For this sample there are 150,000 to 250,000 clones; around 94% appear just once. Approximately 0.69% of the sample lies in the top ten.

From the germline V gene, CDR1 is SGDLS and CDR2 is YYNGEE. The CDR3 runs 17 residues from the cysteine to the phenylalanine. Left in the record is the CDR3 DNA by itself, 51 bases read in frame from the first base. Trimming leaves V shorter by 0 bases and J shorter by 0 bases, with the junction holding 5 bases beyond the gene matches. Points on this clone: What antigen it recognizes has not been identified. No base qualities exist here, and no much larger clone lies one base off it.

In Seattle, one collaborating source enrolled patients while the infection was active and tracked those patients longitudinally over the course of disease. Collaborating institutions collected whole blood in K2EDTA tubes following their own protocols. For TCRbeta analysis, collaborator samples were shipped as frozen whole blood, as isolated PBMCs, or as DNA extracted from either sample type. The TCR was taken from a man aged 25 to 40 with COVID-19, enrolled during active disease. Recombination connected TRBV9 to TRBJ2-2; TRBD1 fits 7 bases in the junction. Sequenced material: peripheral blood. The DNA sequence reads TGTGCCAGCAGCGTAGGGGACAGAGTCTCGAACACCGGGGAGCTGTTTTTT. It specifies CASSVGDRVSNTGELFF.